This entry describes one T cell receptor beta chain. Its antigen is not identified. The sample comes from a study of immune cell composition in non-small cell lung cancer. Study results and caveats: Smoking pack-years did not significantly correlate with tumour TCR-beta clonality.

Data came from immunoSEQ multiplex PCR; TCRdb stores just in-frame clones and leaves some out. The data show about 9,000 clones, with under 80% seen just once and roughly 10% held by the top ten. Frozen unsorted single-cell suspensions supplied the genomic DNA. CDR3 length: 14 residues. Germline trimming cut 2 bases from V and 5 bases from J; bases unmatched to any gene: 3. Germline CDR1 is KGHSH and CDR2 is LQKENI. V is TRBV18 and J is TRBJ1-1, with 9 bases identical to TRBD1. Sequenced input: lung tumor tissue. The sequence was collected from a human donor with non-small cell lung cancer. CDR3 residues: CASSPGTGQTEAFF. The CDR3 nucleotides read TGTGCCAGCTCACCAGGGACAGGGCAAACTGAAGCTTTCTTT.